The 10 T cell receptor beta chains listed next were all sequenced from one sample in a study of blood T cell repertoires in COVID-19. Repertoires were generated with immunoSEQ multiplex PCR, while TCRdb's copy carries only in-frame clones and drops some. The sample lists roughly 150,000 clones; approximately 84% were seen once. Sequencing was done on a sample of peripheral blood. The receptors stem from an elderly woman with acute or convalescent COVID-19.

The V gene is TRBV27, the J gene TRBJ1-6; no reliable D call. Germline CDR1 MNHEY, CDR2 SMNVEV (reference sequence). The germline V and J ends were trimmed by 10 bases and 0 bases, with 16 bases remaining between them. This CDR3 has 16 residues. The CDR3 nucleotides are TGTGCCACCATGGACTTTGCTAACTCCTATAATTCACCCCTCCACTTT. It codes for CATMDFANSYNSPLHF.

The CDR3 nucleotides read TGCGCCAGCAGCTTGGGGTGGGGACAGGGTAATGAAAAACTGTTTTTT. It translates to CASSLGWGQGNEKLFF. This rearrangement joins TRBV5-1 to TRBJ1-4; 9 bases agree with TRBD1. Germline loops: CDR1 SGHRS, CDR2 YFSETQ. V gave up 0 bases and J gave up 4 bases; unmatched junction bases: 4. This CDR3 has 16 residues.

The chain carries TRBV6-2 or TRBV6-3 and TRBJ1-5; D call uncertain. The CDR3 length is 14 residues. Deletions cut 2 bases from V and 0 bases from J, with 5 bases between. The germline gives CDR1 MNHEY, CDR2 SVGEGT. CDR3 region: CASSYSYSNQPQHF. In DNA, the CDR3 is TGTGCCAGCAGTTACAGCTATAGCAATCAGCCCCAGCATTTT.

The chain carries TRBV19 and TRBJ2-1; 8 bases agree with TRBD2. Germline lookup yields CDR1 LNHDA and CDR2 SQIVND (reference sequence). V trimming: 8 bases; J trimming: 4 bases; junction bases outside the gene matches: 10. The CDR3 contains 15 residues. For the CDR3, the DNA is TGTGCCAGTCGCCCGGGAGGGGGTCGATACAATGAGCAGTTCTTC. It is translated as CASRPGGGRYNEQFF.

This sequence joins TRBV11-2 and TRBJ1-2, with TRBD1 identical over 9 bases. Germline V lookup: CDR1 SGHAT, CDR2 FQNNGV. This CDR3 contains 16 residues. The junction had 11 bases not matched to a gene; V was cut back by 5 bases and J by 4 bases. The CDR3 here is CASSLQGASQTYGYTF. The DNA for the CDR3 is TGTGCCAGCAGCCTACAGGGGGCAAGTCAAACCTATGGCTACACCTTC. Full variable domain (rest looked up from reference TRBV11-2 and TRBJ1-2): EAGVAQSPRYKIIEKRQSVAFWCNPISGHATLYWYQQILGQGPKLLIQFQNNGVVDDSQLPKDRFSAERLKGVDSTLKIQPAKLEDSAVYLCASSLQGASQTYGYTFGSGTRLTVV.

The CDR3 DNA sequence: TGCGCCAGCAGTATGAGACAGGGGGCTCTGAACACTGAAGCTTTCTTT. Translation gives CASSMRQGALNTEAFF. This chain connects TRBV5-1 to TRBJ1-1; 10 bases line up with TRBD1. This CDR3 spans 16 amino acids. The trim removed 5 bases at V and 0 bases at J, leaving 7 bases unmatched. Germline V gene data show CDR1 as SGHRS and CDR2 as YFSETQ.

The chain is built from TRBV12-3 or TRBV12-4 and TRBJ2-2, with D hard to call. V lost 7 bases and J lost 3, with 9 bases in between. There are 13 residues in the CDR3. The CDR3 region is CASKSLYTGELFF. The CDR3 DNA follows: TGTGCCAGCAAGAGTTTGTACACCGGGGAGCTGTTTTTT.

The V call is TRBV5-1, the J call TRBJ2-1; D perhaps matches TRBD1 (5 bases). In germline, CDR1 is SGHRS, CDR2 YFSETQ. The CDR3 runs 14 residues. Trimming shortened V by 2 bases and J by 3 bases, and 9 bases separated the two germline ends. The CDR3 coding sequence is TGCGCCAGCAGCTTCAGGGAAAGCTACAATGAGCAGTTCTTC. Translated: CASSFRESYNEQFF. The full variable domain, its missing parts supplied by reference TRBV5-1 and TRBJ2-1, is KAGVTQTPRYLIKTRGQQVTLSCSPISGHRSVSWYQQTPGQGLQFLFEYFSETQRNKGNFPGRFSGRQFSNSRSEMNVSTLELGDSALYLCASSFRESYNEQFFGPGTRLTVL.

The chain recombines TRBV6-5 with TRBJ2-3; D possibly corresponds to TRBD1 (6 bases). The V end lost 5 bases, the J end lost 6 bases, and 15 bases lay between the germline ends. The CDR3 is made up of 14 amino acids. The germline V gene has CDR1 MNHEY and CDR2 SVGAGI. CDR3 in amino acids: CASSRGTTEDTQYF. In DNA form, the CDR3 reads TGTGCCAGCAGTAGGGGGACCACGGAGGATACGCAGTATTTT.

The CDR3 loop reads CASSPTGGGYEQYF. CDR3 sequence (DNA): TGCGCCAGCAGCCCTACGGGGGGTGGGTACGAGCAGTACTTC. The V call is TRBV5-1, the J call TRBJ2-7; 7 bases match TRBD2. The CDR3 runs 14 residues. Germline V gene sequence: CDR1 SGHRS, CDR2 YFSETQ. Germline trimming cut 4 bases from V and 4 bases from J; bases unmatched to any gene: 8.